This is a list of T cell receptor beta chains from one sample in a study of cytomegalovirus exposure and HLA in healthy donors. Libraries were prepared by immunoSEQ multiplex PCR; TCRdb keeps only in-frame clonotypes and omits some of them. The table for this sample gives 150,000 or so clones. The sample consisted of PBMCs. The receptor source for this set is a woman aged 45-59 years in good health and CMV-seronegative. Each CDR3 is given with its conserved first and last residue. Fields, in order: V gene, J gene, D gene, CDR3 protein. A D gene is named only where the DNA matches it firmly.

TRBV6-1	TRBJ1-4	-	CASSGLRQIEKLFF
TRBV19	TRBJ1-2	-	CASTTGGNGYTF
TRBV7-8	TRBJ2-2	-	CASSPRGSGSMYTGELFF
TRBV9	TRBJ1-2	-	CASSTRGVSYGYTF
TRBV6-1	TRBJ1-2	-	CASSEAGQMYGYTF
TRBV29-1	TRBJ2-3	-	CTVRQGRTDTQYF
TRBV6-5	TRBJ2-1	-	CASSYGGYNEQFF
TRBV9	TRBJ1-1	TRBD1	CASSPLGQVVTEAFF
TRBV29-1	TRBJ2-2	TRBD1	CSAGTASNTGELFF
TRBV19	TRBJ1-4	-	CASSISQQGEKLFF
TRBV5-6	TRBJ1-5	TRBD1	CASSLGQGGQPQHF
TRBV4-3	TRBJ2-7	-	CASSQEGRGSNEQYF
TRBV4-2	TRBJ2-1	TRBD2	CASSLQPLAGGYNEQFF
TRBV30	TRBJ2-7	-	CAWGSSREQYF
TRBV10-3	TRBJ2-3	-	CANRGVSTDTQYF
TRBV4-2	TRBJ2-2	TRBD2	CASSHRRSGGGARADTGELFF